This TCR beta chain was sequenced in a study of blood T cell repertoires in COVID-19. Study summary: The United States, Italy and Spain were the sources of the acute and convalescent COVID-19 samples.

Recruits, aged about 18 to 90 years, lived in 24 US areas. Participants' own reports of clinical history determined their cohort assignment. Those designated as exposed participants met a COVID-19 case within 2 weeks before study entry. Sequencing was performed with immunoSEQ multiplex PCR; in TCRdb, only in-frame clones are kept and a portion is missing. Among 250,000 or so clones listed, approximately 88% were seen once. The CDR3 is 15 amino acids. CDR1 is SGHTA, CDR2 FQGNSA, per germline. Trimming shortened V by 5 bases and J by 0 bases, and 11 bases separated the two germline ends. This rearrangement joins TRBV7-2 to TRBJ1-5; no definite D call. The sample taken for sequencing was PBMCs or T cells enriched from blood (not recorded which). The source is a woman in her thirties or forties who had been exposed to COVID-19. The CDR3 bases are TGTGCCAGCAGCCGTTCCGGGGATAGCAATCAGCCCCAGCATTTT. Its translation is CASSRSGDSNQPQHF.